Sequencing of this T cell receptor (beta chain) was carried out in a study of OX40 agonist ivuxolimab in advanced cancers. V gave up 6 bases and J gave up 0 bases, with 11 bases separating them. The CDR3 extends over 15 amino acids. Looked up from germline, CDR1 is SNHLY and CDR2 is FYNNEI. Repertoires were generated with immunoSEQ multiplex PCR, while TCRdb's copy carries only in-frame clones and drops some. This table has around 56,000 clones, approximately 80% appearing once. This material consisted of CD4+ or CD8+ T cells sorted from blood, taken in a trial of the OX40 agonist ivuxolimab. This chain links TRBV2 with TRBJ1-4; possibly TRBD1 for D (6 bases). This TCR was recovered from an adult with an advanced solid tumor such as melanoma, head and neck, liver or kidney cancer. CDR3 protein: CASRANRATNEKLFF. The CDR3 DNA reads as TGTGCCAGCAGAGCGAACAGGGCAACTAATGAAAAACTGTTTTTT.